This is a list of T cell receptor beta chains from one sample in a study of blood T cells in healthy people across ages. MiXCR, run by TCRdb on the 5' RACE reads, gives a single entry per CDR3 protein. The sample includes about 1.5 million distinct CDR3 sequences, around two fifths of them seen just once. Sequences were obtained from blood. The receptors originated from a woman younger than 35 in good health. Each CDR3 is given with its conserved first and last residue. The D gene is left open where the match is weak. Rows may omit the clone size; those that give it use once, few, many or a size class.

clone size	D gene	J gene	V gene	CDR3 DNA	CDR3 protein
NA	NA	TRBJ2-7	TRBV29-1	TGCAGCGGCGGACAGTTATACAATGAGCAGTACTTC	CSGGQLYNEQYF
NA	NA	TRBJ1-2	TRBV20-1	TGCAGTGCTAGACCCGGTTATAATGGCTACACCTTC	CSARPGYNGYTF
NA	TRBD2	TRBJ2-1	TRBV28	TGTGCCAGCAGTAACACTAGCGGGAGGGCCGAAAATGAGCAGTTCTTC	CASSNTSGRAENEQFF
NA	TRBD1	TRBJ1-2	TRBV18	TGTGCCAGCTCACCGGGACAGACAGCTACTAACTATGGCTACACCTTC	CASSPGQTATNYGYTF
few	TRBD2	TRBJ2-7	TRBV12-3/TRBV12-4	TGTGCCAGCAGCCCCACTAGCGGGGAGCTCGAGCAGTACTTC	CASSPTSGELEQYF
NA	TRBD1	TRBJ2-7	TRBV30	TGTGCCTGGGGGGGACAGGGGCCCCACGAGCAGTACTTC	CAWGGQGPHEQYF
few	NA	TRBJ2-7	TRBV14	TGTGCCAGCAGCCCGCGTCCGGGGCTTGTCTACGAGCAGTACTTC	CASSPRPGLVYEQYF
few	NA	TRBJ1-1	TRBV5-1	TGCGCCAGCAACCAACAGGGAGACACTGAAGCTTTCTTT	CASNQQGDTEAFF
NA	NA	TRBJ2-7	TRBV10-3	TGTGCCATCAGTGAGGGGCCCCAATCGAACTACGAGCAGTACTTC	CAISEGPQSNYEQYF
NA	TRBD1	TRBJ1-1	TRBV9	TGTGCCAGCAGCGCCACAGGGGCCGTGAACACTGAAGCTTTCTTT	CASSATGAVNTEAFF
few	NA	TRBJ2-5	TRBV21-1	TGTGCCAGCAGCACTTCCGGGACTAGTATGGGAGAGACCCAGTACTTC	CASSTSGTSMGETQYF
NA	NA	TRBJ1-2	TRBV12-3/TRBV12-4	TGTGCCAGCAGCACGTCAGGAGGCTACACCTTC	CASSTSGGYTF
NA	TRBD1	TRBJ1-1	TRBV9	TGTGCCAGCAGCGGGGGGGCCGGGACAGCTATGAACACTGAAGCTTTCTTT	CASSGGAGTAMNTEAFF
NA	NA	TRBJ2-7	TRBV7-9	TGTGCCAGCAGCTCCCTTGGAGGGACTTCCCTCGAGCAGTACTTC	CASSSLGGTSLEQYF
once	NA	TRBJ1-5	TRBV2	TGTGCCAGCACGCCCGGCCCCATTTCGAGCAATCAGCCCCAGCATTTT	CASTPGPISSNQPQHF
few	NA	TRBJ1-2	TRBV20-1	TGCAGTGCTGCCCGCTCCCAAAGGACAGCTCCAAACTATGGCTACACCTTC	CSAARSQRTAPNYGYTF
NA	NA	TRBJ2-5	TRBV2	TGTGCCAGCAGCCCTATGGGGACGAATGAGCAGTACTTC	CASSPMGTNEQYF
NA	NA	TRBJ2-7	TRBV10-3	TGTGCCATCAGTCCCAAAAACGGGGTGGGCCAAAAAAAAGACTACGAGCAGTACTTC	CAISPKNGVGQKKDYEQYF
NA	TRBD2	TRBJ2-1	TRBV9	TGTGCCAGCAGCGTAGGGGCTAGCGGTGAGCAGTTCTTC	CASSVGASGEQFF
many	NA	TRBJ2-7	TRBV5-1	TGTGCCAGCAGCTTAGCGGTCTCCTACGAGCAGTACTTC	CASSLAVSYEQYF
few	NA	TRBJ1-2	TRBV14	TGTGCCAGCAGCCAAGACGGGCCAGGGAACTATGGCTACACCTTC	CASSQDGPGNYGYTF
NA	NA	TRBJ2-3	TRBV9	TGTGCCAGCAGCCCCTCGCAGGGCACAGATACGCGGTATTTT	CASSPSQGTDTRYF
NA	NA	TRBJ2-3	TRBV12-3/TRBV12-4	TGTGCCAGTGCACGAATCGGGAGCGGCACAGATACGCAGTATTTT	CASARIGSGTDTQYF
NA	NA	TRBJ1-4	TRBV28	TGTGCCAGCAGTCCACTTGGGGGTAGAAATGAAAAACTGTTTTTT	CASSPLGGRNEKLFF
NA	TRBD1	TRBJ2-3	TRBV7-9	TGTGCCAGCAGCCCTGGACAGGGGGCGAGCACAGATACGCGGTATTTT	CASSPGQGASTDTRYF
few	NA	TRBJ2-3	TRBV21-1	TGTGCCAGCAGCGGGGTGGTCCCCAAAGATGGCACAGATACGCAGTATTTT	CASSGVVPKDGTDTQYF
few	TRBD1	TRBJ1-2	TRBV6-1	TGTGCCAGCAGTACAGGGGAGGGCTATGGCTACACCTTC	CASSTGEGYGYTF
NA	NA	TRBJ1-3	TRBV3-1	TGTGCCAGCAGTCCTCCGACCTCTCTTCGAAACACCATATATTTT	CASSPPTSLRNTIYF
few	NA	TRBJ1-4	TRBV5-1	TGCGCCAGCAGAGAGGACGGCTATGGAAAACTGTTTTTT	CASREDGYGKLFF
few	TRBD1	TRBJ2-1	TRBV27	TGTGCCAGCCTGGGGATAGAACAGGGGTGGAATGAGCAGTTCTTC	CASLGIEQGWNEQFF
few	TRBD2	TRBJ2-2	TRBV29-1	TGCAGCGTTGGGGGACTAGCAACCGGGGAGCTGTTTTTT	CSVGGLATGELFF
once	TRBD1	TRBJ2-7	TRBV24-1	TGTGCCACCAGTGATGCCGCCGGGACAGGGTCTGGCGAGCAGTACTTC	CATSDAAGTGSGEQYF
NA	TRBD1	TRBJ2-7	TRBV20-1	TGCAGTGCCCCGGGACAGATCTCCTACGAGCAGTACTTC	CSAPGQISYEQYF
NA	NA	TRBJ2-5	TRBV24-1	TGTGCCACCAGTGACTCGGTTGAGACCCAGTACTTC	CATSDSVETQYF
NA	TRBD2	TRBJ2-1	TRBV6-5	TGTGCCAGCAGCAGGGGACTAGCGGGGCTGTACAATGAGCAGTTCTTC	CASSRGLAGLYNEQFF
NA	NA	TRBJ1-1	TRBV12-3/TRBV12-4	TGTGCCAGCAGTTTCCTGGTTGGGGGGGGTCAGGACACTGAAGCTTTCTTT	CASSFLVGGGQDTEAFF
few	NA	TRBJ2-1	TRBV24-1	TGTGCCACCAGTGACCTTATAGCGGCCTCCTACAATGAGCAGTTCTTC	CATSDLIAASYNEQFF
NA	NA	TRBJ1-2	TRBV25-1	TGTGCCAGCAGTGACGAAGGCTATGGCTACACCTTC	CASSDEGYGYTF
NA	TRBD1	TRBJ2-3	TRBV3-1	TGTGCCAGCAGCCAAGGGGAAGGGACAGCTATACCTAGGACGCAGTATTTT	CASSQGEGTAIPRTQYF
NA	NA	TRBJ1-1	TRBV29-1	TGCAGCGTTGTGGAGACAGTTGAAGCTTTCTTT	CSVVETVEAFF
NA	TRBD2	TRBJ2-1	TRBV28	TGTGCCAGCTTACTAGCGGGGAAAAAATACAATGAGCAGTTCTTC	CASLLAGKKYNEQFF
NA	NA	TRBJ2-7	TRBV18	TGTGCCAGCGGGGGGACAGACGAGCAGTACTTC	CASGGTDEQYF
NA	TRBD2	TRBJ2-2	TRBV7-2	TGTGCCAGCAGCTTACCCGGCAAAGCGGGGGCCGGGGAGCTGTTTTTT	CASSLPGKAGAGELFF
NA	TRBD1	TRBJ2-2	TRBV7-6	TGTGCCAGCAGCCTAAGACAGGGGGCAGGCACCGGGGAGCTGTTTTTT	CASSLRQGAGTGELFF
few	NA	TRBJ1-2	TRBV4-1	TGCGCCAGCAGCCAAGAGGGGGGACCGACCGTAACAGGCTACACCTTC	CASSQEGGPTVTGYTF
NA	TRBD1	TRBJ1-5	TRBV2	TGTGCCAGCAGTGAAGTGGGGACAGGCCGGCCCCAGCATTTT	CASSEVGTGRPQHF
NA	NA	TRBJ1-1	TRBV29-1	TGCAGCGTTAGGGGGAATTCGGAAGCTTTCTTT	CSVRGNSEAFF
few	NA	TRBJ2-1	TRBV4-1	TGCGCCAGCAGCCAAGATCGCCAGGGTAGCCACAATGAGCAGTTCTTC	CASSQDRQGSHNEQFF
NA	NA	TRBJ1-5	TRBV6-5	TGTGCCAGCAGTTACACTTTAAATCAGCCCCAGCATTTT	CASSYTLNQPQHF
NA	TRBD1	TRBJ2-7	TRBV13	TGTGCCAGCAGCCCAGACAGGGCCTTGGAGCAGTACTTC	CASSPDRALEQYF
few	NA	TRBJ2-1	TRBV24-1	TGTGCCACCAGCGAAACAGGGAAAGGGGCCTACAATGAGCAGTTCTTC	CATSETGKGAYNEQFF
NA	NA	TRBJ2-1	TRBV30	TGTGCCTGCAAGCTGGGACAAGCCTACAATGAGCAGTTCTTC	CACKLGQAYNEQFF
NA	TRBD2	TRBJ2-5	TRBV6-5	TGTGCCAGCAGTTACTCGGGGCGGGACTACACGTACCAAGAGACCCAGTACTTC	CASSYSGRDYTYQETQYF
NA	TRBD1	TRBJ2-5	TRBV29-1	TGCAGCGTTGCTATAGGGGGCAGAGAGACCCAGTACTTC	CSVAIGGRETQYF
NA	NA	TRBJ2-5	TRBV29-1	TGCAGCGTTGCGAGCGGCCAAGAGACCCGGTATTTC	CSVASGQETRYF
few	TRBD2	TRBJ2-7	TRBV20-1	TGCAGTGCTAGAGATCTCCCAGCGGGGCGTTACGAGCAGTACTTC	CSARDLPAGRYEQYF
NA	NA	TRBJ1-1	TRBV5-1	TGCGCCAGCAGGGCCGGGACATCTTGGGACACTGAAGCTTTCTTT	CASRAGTSWDTEAFF
few	NA	TRBJ2-1	TRBV24-1	TGTGCCACCAGTACTCGAGAGAGACAGGATGAGCAGTTCTTC	CATSTRERQDEQFF
few	TRBD1	TRBJ2-5	TRBV28	TGTGCCAGCAGTTTGCTCCAGGGGGCGAGGGAGCAGTACTTC	CASSLLQGAREQYF
NA	NA	TRBJ1-2	TRBV10-3	TGTGCCATCAGTCGCCCGGGGGACTATGGCTACACCTTC	CAISRPGDYGYTF